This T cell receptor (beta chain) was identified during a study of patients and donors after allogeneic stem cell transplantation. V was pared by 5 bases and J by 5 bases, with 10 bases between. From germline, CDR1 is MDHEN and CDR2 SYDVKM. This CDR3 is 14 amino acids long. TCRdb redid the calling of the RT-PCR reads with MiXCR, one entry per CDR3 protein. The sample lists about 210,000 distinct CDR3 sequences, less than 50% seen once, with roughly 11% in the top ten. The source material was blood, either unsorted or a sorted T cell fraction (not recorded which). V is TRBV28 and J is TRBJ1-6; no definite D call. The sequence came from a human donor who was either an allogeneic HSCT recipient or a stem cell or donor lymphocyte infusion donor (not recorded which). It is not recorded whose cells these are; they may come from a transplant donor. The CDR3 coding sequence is TGTGCCAGCAGTCTTAGTGGGAATAATTCACCCCTCCACTTT. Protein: CASSLSGNNSPLHF.